Listed below are T cell receptor beta chains from one sample, sequenced in a study of blood T cell repertoires in COVID-19. The repertoire was sequenced with immunoSEQ multiplex PCR; TCRdb's copy has only in-frame clones and lacks some. The sample has approximately 300,000 clones, 85% to 90% seen once; the top ten hold over 3.5%. Sequences were obtained from peripheral blood. The receptors here all came from a middle-aged woman with acute or convalescent COVID-19. CDR3s include the opening cysteine and the closing phenylalanine or tryptophan. D genes are given only for firm matches. Clone size appears in some rows only: once, few, many, or a class for an expanded clone.

>TRBJ2-5|-|TRBD1|TRBV5-1
CASSPGQGAQETQYF
TGCGCCAGCAGCCCCGGACAGGGGGCTCAAGAGACCCAGTACTTC
>TRBJ1-3|-|TRBD1|TRBV7-9
CASSLEQGARGNTIYF
TGTGCCAGCAGCTTAGAACAGGGGGCGCGTGGAAACACCATATATTTT
>TRBJ1-1|-|-|TRBV2
CASSRQNTEAFF
TGTGCCAGCAGTCGACAGAACACTGAAGCTTTCTTT
>TRBJ1-1|-|-|TRBV5-1
CASSSTASGAEAFF
TGCGCCAGCAGCTCGACAGCCTCGGGCGCTGAAGCTTTCTTT
>TRBJ1-5|-|-|TRBV2
CASTRGASNQPQHF
TGTGCCAGCACCCGGGGGGCGAGCAATCAGCCCCAGCATTTT
>TRBJ1-1|-|TRBD1|TRBV14
CASSLRWTGPNTEAFF
TGTGCCAGCAGCCTACGATGGACAGGACCGAACACTGAAGCTTTCTTT
>TRBJ1-5|-|-|TRBV6-2/TRBV6-3
CASSYSYSSNQPQHF
TGTGCCAGCAGTTACTCGTACAGTAGCAATCAGCCCCAGCATTTT
>TRBJ1-1|-|-|TRBV28
CASSSGGVITEAFF
TGTGCCAGCTCCTCTGGGGGCGTCATTACTGAAGCTTTCTTT
>TRBJ1-1|-|TRBD1|TRBV9
CASSVPTGANTEAFF
TGTGCCAGCAGCGTACCGACAGGGGCGAACACTGAAGCTTTCTTT
>TRBJ2-5|-|TRBD2|TRBV5-4
CASSRAGGQETQYF
TGTGCCAGCAGCCGAGCGGGGGGGCAAGAGACCCAGTACTTC
>TRBJ1-2|-|TRBD1|TRBV12-3/TRBV12-4
CASRQGSTGYTF
TGTGCCAGCAGACAGGGGTCCACTGGCTACACCTTC
>TRBJ1-1|once|-|TRBV30
CAWSVGGARTEAFF
TGTGCCTGGAGTGTGGGGGGGGCGCGGACTGAAGCTTTCTTT
>TRBJ2-1|-|TRBD2|TRBV4-1
CASSQVTSGGAVYNEQFF
TGCGCCAGCAGCCAAGTTACTAGCGGGGGGGCCGTCTACAATGAGCAGTTCTTC
>TRBJ1-5|-|TRBD1|TRBV30
CAWSSLGQGNNQPQHF
TGTGCCTGGAGTTCCCTGGGACAGGGGAACAATCAGCCCCAGCATTTT
>TRBJ2-3|-|-|TRBV30
CAWSPKGGGTQYF
TGTGCCTGGAGTCCAAAGGGTGGGGGGACGCAGTATTTT
>TRBJ2-5|-|-|TRBV5-4
CASSPPLMGRSETQYF
TGTGCCAGCAGCCCCCCCCTGATGGGGAGGTCGGAGACCCAGTACTTC
>TRBJ1-1|-|TRBD1|TRBV6-6
CASSWTGGSEAFF
TGTGCCAGCAGTTGGACAGGGGGTTCTGAAGCTTTCTTT
>TRBJ2-2|-|TRBD2|TRBV5-1
CASSPRLASNTGELFF
TGCGCCAGCAGTCCAAGACTAGCGTCGAACACCGGGGAGCTGTTTTTT
>TRBJ1-5|-|-|TRBV10-1
CASLDWRDQPQHF
TGCGCCAGCCTTGACTGGAGGGATCAGCCCCAGCATTTT
>TRBJ1-2|-|-|TRBV12-3/TRBV12-4
CASSFNRRYGYTF
TGTGCCAGCAGTTTTAACAGGCGCTATGGCTACACCTTC
>TRBJ1-5|-|-|TRBV7-2
CASSRDKDRGWPQHF
TGTGCCAGCAGCCGTGACAAGGACCGGGGATGGCCCCAGCATTTT
>TRBJ1-2|-|-|TRBV19
CASTDTGLGYTF
TGTGCCAGTACTGATACAGGGTTGGGCTACACCTTC
>TRBJ1-2|-|-|TRBV18
CASSPTGKGYGYTF
TGTGCCAGCTCACCTACAGGGAAGGGCTATGGCTACACCTTC
>TRBJ1-2|-|-|TRBV13
CASSLAMDKANYGYTF
TGTGCCAGCAGCTTAGCGATGGACAAGGCGAACTATGGCTACACCTTC
>TRBJ2-5|-|TRBD2|TRBV10-2
CASNLGLEVETQYF
TGCGCCAGCAACTTGGGACTAGAGGTAGAGACCCAGTACTTC
>TRBJ1-5|-|TRBD1|TRBV19
CASSTPGGYQPQHF
TGTGCCAGTAGTACGCCAGGGGGCTATCAGCCCCAGCATTTT
>TRBJ1-1|-|TRBD1|TRBV9
CASSVTGMNTEAFF
TGTGCCAGCAGCGTGACAGGGATGAACACTGAAGCTTTCTTT
>TRBJ2-1|once|TRBD2|TRBV27
CASSPQRGSSYNEQFF
TGTGCCAGCAGTCCCCAGCGGGGGAGCTCCTACAATGAGCAGTTCTTC
>TRBJ2-3|-|-|TRBV5-1
CASSWGDKGPAHTQYF
TGCGCCAGCAGCTGGGGTGATAAGGGGCCGGCACATACGCAGTATTTT
>TRBJ1-2|few|TRBD1|TRBV12-3/TRBV12-4
CATRDRQGGYTF
TGTGCCACGCGGGACAGGCAAGGCGGCTACACCTTC
>TRBJ2-1|-|TRBD2|TRBV2
CASIAAGGRNGQFF
TGTGCCAGCATAGCAGCGGGGGGCCGGAATGGGCAGTTCTTC
>TRBJ2-2|-|TRBD1|TRBV2
CATSRDRVTGELFF
TGTGCCACCAGTCGGGACAGGGTTACCGGGGAGCTGTTTTTT
>TRBJ1-1|-|TRBD1|TRBV9
CASSVEAGDRANTEAFF
TGTGCCAGCAGCGTAGAAGCGGGGGACAGAGCGAACACTGAAGCTTTCTTT
>TRBJ2-2|few|-|TRBV3-1/TRBV3-2
CASRREGDTGELFF
TGTGCCAGCAGAAGGGAGGGGGATACCGGGGAGCTGTTTTTT
>TRBJ1-2|-|-|TRBV20-1
CSALTSYGYTF
TGCAGTGCTTTGACTAGCTATGGCTACACCTTC
>TRBJ1-3|-|-|TRBV29-1
CSASISGNTIYF
TGCAGCGCCTCTATCTCTGGAAACACCATATATTTT
>TRBJ2-1|-|-|TRBV10-1
CASSATGYNEQFF
TGCGCCAGCAGTGCCACTGGCTACAATGAGCAGTTCTTC
>TRBJ1-1|-|-|TRBV18
CASSPGRGAFF
TGTGCCAGCTCACCGGGGAGAGGAGCTTTCTTT
>TRBJ2-1|-|TRBD1|TRBV5-4
CASSLGGTDINEQFF
TGTGCCAGCAGCTTGGGGGGGACAGACATCAATGAGCAGTTCTTC
>TRBJ1-1|-|-|TRBV19
CASRYFGSVNTEAFF
TGTGCCAGTAGATATTTTGGCTCAGTTAACACTGAAGCTTTCTTT
>TRBJ1-2|-|TRBD1|TRBV5-1
CASRGQGVSYGYTF
TGCGCCAGCAGAGGACAGGGCGTTAGCTATGGCTACACCTTC
>TRBJ2-1|-|TRBD1|TRBV5-1
CASSSQGEPYNEQFF
TGCGCCAGCAGCTCACAGGGGGAACCTTACAATGAGCAGTTCTTC
>TRBJ2-5|-|TRBD1|TRBV18
CASSSLGQGAETQYF
TGTGCCAGCTCATCCTTAGGACAGGGAGCGGAGACCCAGTACTTC
>TRBJ1-1|once|TRBD1|TRBV6-1
CASSEPWTGTEAFF
TGTGCCAGCAGTGAACCCTGGACAGGCACTGAAGCTTTCTTT
>TRBJ2-3|-|-|TRBV28
CASSYPPAGLNSDTQYF
TGTGCCAGCAGTTACCCCCCCGCAGGGCTAAATTCAGATACGCAGTATTTT
>TRBJ1-5|-|-|TRBV12-3/TRBV12-4
CASTYRERQPQHF
TGTGCCAGCACCTACAGGGAGCGACAGCCCCAGCATTTT
>TRBJ1-3|-|-|TRBV9
CASSAVPGNTIYF
TGTGCCAGCAGCGCGGTCCCTGGAAACACCATATATTTT
>TRBJ1-3|-|-|TRBV5-1
CASSSDTINGNTIYF
TGCGCCAGCAGCTCGGACACCATAAATGGAAACACCATATATTTT